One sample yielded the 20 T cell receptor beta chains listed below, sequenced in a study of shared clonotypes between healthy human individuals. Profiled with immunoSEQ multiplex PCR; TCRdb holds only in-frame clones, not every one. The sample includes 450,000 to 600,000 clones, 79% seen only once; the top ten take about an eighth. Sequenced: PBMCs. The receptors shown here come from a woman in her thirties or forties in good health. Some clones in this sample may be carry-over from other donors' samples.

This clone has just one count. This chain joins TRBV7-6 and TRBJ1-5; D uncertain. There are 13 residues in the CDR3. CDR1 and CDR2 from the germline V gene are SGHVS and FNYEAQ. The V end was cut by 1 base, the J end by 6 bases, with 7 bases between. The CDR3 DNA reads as TGTGCCAGCAGCTTAGGGGATCGTCAGCCCCAGCATTTT. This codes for CASSLGDRQPQHF.

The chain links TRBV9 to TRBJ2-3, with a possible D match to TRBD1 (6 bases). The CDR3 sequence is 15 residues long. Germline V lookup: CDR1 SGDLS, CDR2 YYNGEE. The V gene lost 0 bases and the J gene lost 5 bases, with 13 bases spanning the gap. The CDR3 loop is CASSVVGGAQDTQYF. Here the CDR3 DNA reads TGTGCCAGCAGCGTAGTAGGGGGAGCGCAAGATACGCAGTATTTT.

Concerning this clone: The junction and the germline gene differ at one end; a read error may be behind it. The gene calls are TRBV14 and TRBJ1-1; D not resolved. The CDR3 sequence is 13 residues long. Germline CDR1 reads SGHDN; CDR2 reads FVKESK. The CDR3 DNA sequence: TGTACCAGCAGCCAGACCAAAAACACTGAAGCTTTCTTT. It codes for CTSSQTKNTEAFF.

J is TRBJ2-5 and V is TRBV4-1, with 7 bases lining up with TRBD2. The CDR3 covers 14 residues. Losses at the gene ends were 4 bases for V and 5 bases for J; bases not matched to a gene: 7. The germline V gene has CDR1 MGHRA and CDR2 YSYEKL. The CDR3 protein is CASSLLAGRETQYF. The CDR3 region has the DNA TGCGCCAGCAGCCTCCTTGCCGGGAGGGAGACCCAGTACTTC.

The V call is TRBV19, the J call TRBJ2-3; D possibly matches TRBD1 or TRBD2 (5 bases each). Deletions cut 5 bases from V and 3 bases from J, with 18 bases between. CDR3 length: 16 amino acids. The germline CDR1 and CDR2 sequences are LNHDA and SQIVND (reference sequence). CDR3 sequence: CASSQWGFGLTDTQYF. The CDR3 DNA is TGTGCCAGTAGTCAATGGGGGTTCGGACTTACAGATACGCAGTATTTT.

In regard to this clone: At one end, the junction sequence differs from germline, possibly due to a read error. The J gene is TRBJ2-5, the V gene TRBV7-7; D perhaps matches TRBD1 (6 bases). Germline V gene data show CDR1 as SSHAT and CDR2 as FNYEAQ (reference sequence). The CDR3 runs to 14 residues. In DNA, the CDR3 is TGTGCTAGCAGCCTGGGACATTCTCAAGAGACCCAGTACTTC. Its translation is CASSLGHSQETQYF.

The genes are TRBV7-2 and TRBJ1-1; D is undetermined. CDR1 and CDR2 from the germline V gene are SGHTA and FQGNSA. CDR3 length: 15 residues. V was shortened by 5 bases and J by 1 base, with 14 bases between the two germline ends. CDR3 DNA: TGTGCCAGCAGCCCCCACGGGGAATCGAACACTGAAGCTTTCTTT. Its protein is CASSPHGESNTEAFF.

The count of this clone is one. CDR3 in DNA: TGTGCCAGCACCCCCGGTGGCCGCTCTGGAAACACCATATATTTT. As protein: CASTPGGRSGNTIYF. The chain joins TRBV7-2 to TRBJ1-3; D is unresolved. Germline V gene data show CDR1 as SGHTA and CDR2 as FQGNSA. The CDR3 sequence is 15 residues long. The V gene lost 7 bases and the J gene lost 0 bases, with 13 bases spanning the gap.

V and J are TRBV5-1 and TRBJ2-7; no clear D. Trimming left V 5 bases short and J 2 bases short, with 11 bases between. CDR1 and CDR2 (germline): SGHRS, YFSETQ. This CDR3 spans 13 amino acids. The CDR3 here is CASSRDPTYEQYF. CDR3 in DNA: TGCGCCAGCAGTAGAGATCCGACCTACGAGCAGTACTTC.

CDR3 amino acids: CASSYAGQGTEQYF. CDR3 DNA: TGTGCCAGCAGTTACGCGGGACAGGGGACCGAGCAGTACTTC. This chain connects TRBV6-6 to TRBJ2-7, with 10 bases aligning to TRBD1. The V gene's germline CDR1 is MNHNY and CDR2 SVGAGI (reference sequence). The CDR3 is 14 amino acids. V lost 2 bases and J lost 6; bases outside the gene matches: 4.

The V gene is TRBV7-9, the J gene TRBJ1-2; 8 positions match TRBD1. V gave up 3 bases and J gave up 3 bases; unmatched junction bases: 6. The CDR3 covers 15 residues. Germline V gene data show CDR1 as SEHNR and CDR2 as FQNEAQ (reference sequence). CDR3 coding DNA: TGTGCCAGCAGCTTGACAGGGGCTTTATACTATGGCTACACCTTC. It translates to CASSLTGALYYGYTF.

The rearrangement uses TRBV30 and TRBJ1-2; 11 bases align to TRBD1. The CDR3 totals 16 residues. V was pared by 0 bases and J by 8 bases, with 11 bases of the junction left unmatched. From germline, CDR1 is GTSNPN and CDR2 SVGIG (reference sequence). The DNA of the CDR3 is TGTGCCTGGAGTGTAAAATCGGCGGGACAGGGGGTCGGCTACACCTTC. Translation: CAWSVKSAGQGVGYTF. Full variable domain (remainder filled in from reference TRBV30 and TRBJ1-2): SQTIHQWPATLVQPVGSPLSLECTVEGTSNPNLYWYRQAAGRGLQLLFYSVGIGQISSEVPQNLSASRPQDRQFILSSKKLLLSDSGFYLCAWSVKSAGQGVGYTFGSGTRLTVV.

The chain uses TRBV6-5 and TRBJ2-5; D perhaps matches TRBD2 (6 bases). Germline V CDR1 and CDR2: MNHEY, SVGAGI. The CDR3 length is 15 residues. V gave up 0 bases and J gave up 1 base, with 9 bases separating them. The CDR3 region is CASSYSGSLQETQYF. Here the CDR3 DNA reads TGTGCCAGCAGTTACTCCGGGAGCCTCCAAGAGACCCAGTACTTC.

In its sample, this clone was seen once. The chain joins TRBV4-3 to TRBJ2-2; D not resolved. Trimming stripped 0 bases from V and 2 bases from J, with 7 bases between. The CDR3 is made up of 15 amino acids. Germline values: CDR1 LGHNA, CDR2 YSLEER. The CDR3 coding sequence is TGCGCCAGCAGCCAAGATGTCACAAACACCGGGGAGCTGTTTTTT. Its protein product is CASSQDVTNTGELFF.

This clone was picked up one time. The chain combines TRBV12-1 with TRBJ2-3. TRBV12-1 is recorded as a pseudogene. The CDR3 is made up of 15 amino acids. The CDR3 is CANRGLLPPTDTQYF. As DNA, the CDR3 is TGTGCCAATCGGGGCCTCCTACCACCCACAGATACGCAGTATTTT.

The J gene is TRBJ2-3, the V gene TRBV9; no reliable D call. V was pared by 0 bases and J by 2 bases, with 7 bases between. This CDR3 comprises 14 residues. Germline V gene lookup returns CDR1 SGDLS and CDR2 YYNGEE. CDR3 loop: CASSVATHTDTQYF. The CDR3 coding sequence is TGTGCCAGCAGCGTAGCTACTCACACAGATACGCAGTATTTT.

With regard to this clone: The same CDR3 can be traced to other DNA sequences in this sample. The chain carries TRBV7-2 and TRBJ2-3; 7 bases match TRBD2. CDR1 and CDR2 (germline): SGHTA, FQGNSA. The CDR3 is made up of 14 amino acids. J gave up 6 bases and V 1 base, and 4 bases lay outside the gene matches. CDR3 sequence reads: CASSLVAGTDTQYF. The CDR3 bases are TGTGCCAGCAGCTTAGTAGCGGGTACCGATACGCAGTATTTT.

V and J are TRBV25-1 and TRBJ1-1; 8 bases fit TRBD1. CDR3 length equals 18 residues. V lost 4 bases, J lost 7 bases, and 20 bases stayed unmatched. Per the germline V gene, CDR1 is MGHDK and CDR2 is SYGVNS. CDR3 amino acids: CASSGWRNDRGKQSEAFF. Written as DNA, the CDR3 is TGTGCCAGCAGTGGATGGAGGAATGACAGGGGAAAACAAAGTGAAGCTTTCTTT.

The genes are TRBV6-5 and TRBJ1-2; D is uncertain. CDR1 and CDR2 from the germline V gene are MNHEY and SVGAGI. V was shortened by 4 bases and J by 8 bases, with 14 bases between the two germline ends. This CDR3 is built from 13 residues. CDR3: CASSLSSLGGYTF. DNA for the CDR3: TGTGCCAGCAGTTTAAGTTCCTTGGGGGGCTACACCTTC.

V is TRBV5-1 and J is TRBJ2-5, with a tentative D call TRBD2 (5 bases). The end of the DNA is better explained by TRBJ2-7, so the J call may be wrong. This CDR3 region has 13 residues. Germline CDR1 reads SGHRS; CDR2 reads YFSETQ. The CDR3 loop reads CASSLERGYEQYF. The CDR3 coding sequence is TGCGCCAGCAGCTTGGAACGGGGCTACGAGCAGTACTTC.